Given below is one T cell receptor (beta chain) in context. Its antigen specificity is not known. Qualities for individual bases were not recorded, and no much larger clone is one base off. These data originate in a study of blood T cell repertoires in COVID-19 (TCRdb year 2020). As for the study more broadly: Samples covering the acute and convalescent phases of COVID-19 were provided by collaborators in the United States, Italy and Spain. Nearly every sample came with metadata listing a de-identified subject ID, COVID-19 status, age in years and sex. Subjects who had been exposed to COVID-19, were actively infected with it, or had recovered from it provided the deeply sampled blood TCRbeta repertoires that made up the dataset. Where available, HLA class I and class II types were taken from metadata supplied by the sample provider and were not determined by assay-based typing. Samples were obtained from the ongoing ImmuneRACE study (first 160 participants) and from 1,000 to 1,500 subjects provided by 6 global collaborators. A freely available public database, intended as a resource for researchers studying the immune response to SARS-CoV-2, is where the repertoires were released. The material from the prospective study consisted of cDNA or gDNA derived from T cells, B-cell-depleted T cells, or PBMCs.

The collaborating institutions used their own protocols to collect whole blood in K2EDTA tubes. For TCRbeta analysis, collaborators shipped samples in one of three forms: frozen whole blood, isolated PBMCs, or DNA extracted from either of those sample types. Overall study outcomes, separate from this receptor: The quantity of clinical and demographic metadata differed by source and by participant and was supplied without curation.

TCRbeta CDR3 regions were amplified from genomic DNA using the immunoSEQ Assay, a bias-controlled multiplex PCR. On the authors' methods: Nucleated cell counts per sample were estimated from amplification of reference gene primers within the assay. To quantify the absolute abundance of each unique TCRbeta CDR3 rearrangement, sequence reads were collapsed and filtered. For each sample, productive Simpson clonality was calculated as the square root of Simpson's diversity index over productive rearrangements. TCRdb took over this immuneACCESS table, retaining in-frame rearrangements with V and J assigned. Such tables are incomplete; in checked studies, under half of the missing clones stem from an unresolved V gene, and the remainder is unexplained. V and J calls and clone size are given by that table; D and trimming were obtained from the DNA. The sample yields about 140,000 clones; roughly four fifths were counted once. The ten largest clonotypes hold over 5% of the sample.

The CDR3 measures 12 amino acids from cysteine to phenylalanine. Of all the DNA, just the CDR3 is kept, 36 bases in frame from base 1. The germline ends are 14 bases apart after V is trimmed by 4 bases and J by 10 bases. CDR1 and CDR2 are read off the germline V gene (reference sequence) as PRHDT and FYEKMQ. The TCR comes from a human donor in a cohort sampled during active COVID-19. Sequenced material: peripheral blood. This chain joins TRBV13 to TRBJ2-7, with TRBD2 tentatively as D gene (6 bases match). The DNA sequence is given as TGTGCCAGCAGCTCAGTTGAGGGAGGCCAGTACTTC. This is translated as CASSSVEGGQYF.